The clone carrying this T cell receptor beta chain was counted between two and nine times. Its specificity is unknown. The data are from a study of post-analysis software for immune sequencing data. Incorporated into the TCR beta cDNA libraries were unique molecular identifiers, which served to reduce PCR and sequencing biases. MiXCR, applied by TCRdb to the PCR reads, yields one record per CDR3 protein. The top ten clones hold about 11% of a sample with hundreds of thousands of distinct CDR3 sequences, 59% of them seen once. Notes on the study in general: People with multiple sclerosis had a significantly lower normalized Chao1 diversity than controls did. Controls had lower frequencies than patients of five or six TRBV segments, which included TRBV5-6, TRBV5-1 and TRBV20-1.

V was trimmed by 0 bases and J by 0 bases, leaving 15 bases between them. Germline CDR1 SQVTM, CDR2 ANQGSEA. The CDR3 contains 17 residues. Source material: blood. This TCR was recovered from a girl aged 2-15 years with multiple sclerosis. V and J are TRBV29-1 and TRBJ2-1; D is uncertain. CDR3 sequence reads: CSVEDLFKPSSYNEQFF. The CDR3 DNA reads as TGCAGCGTTGAAGATCTATTTAAGCCTAGCTCCTACAATGAGCAGTTCTTC.